This T cell receptor (beta chain) is drawn from a study of OX40 agonist ivuxolimab in advanced cancers. The CDR3 sequence is 11 residues long. Germline lookup yields CDR1 MDHEN and CDR2 SYDVKM. The ends were cut back, 6 bases at V and 1 base at J, with 4 bases in the middle. About this clone: A much larger clone lies a single base off, so this may be a read error.

Generated by immunoSEQ multiplex PCR, the TCRdb table keeps only in-frame clones and is missing some. The sample comprises 100,000 or so clones, under 85% of which are singletons, and 3.5% to 4% rests with the top ten. The sequences come from CD4+ or CD8+ T cells sorted from blood, collected in a trial of the OX40 agonist ivuxolimab. This rearrangement joins TRBV28 to TRBJ2-7; D is undetermined. The source is an adult with an advanced solid tumor such as melanoma, head and neck, liver or kidney cancer. CDR3 in DNA: TGTGCCAGCAGGGGTTCCTACGAGCAGTACTTC. It yields the protein CASRGSYEQYF.